This entry features one T cell receptor beta chain sequence. The antigen remains unidentified. Sample time point: week 35, safety follow-up. Topical imiquimod accompanied each vaccine dose, which consisted of 300 ug of mutant IDH1 20-mer peptide. In weeks 1, 3, 5, 7, 11, 15, 19 and 23, patients were vaccinated. Measured with immunoSEQ multiplex PCR; TCRdb has only the in-frame clones, and not every one. The sample has 35,000 to 45,000 clones, 80% to 90% seen once. V was shortened by 5 bases and J by 2 bases, with 16 bases between the two germline ends. CDR3 length equals 16 residues. CDR1 is MDHEN, CDR2 SYDVKM, per germline. The sample comes from a study of a mutant IDH1 vaccine in newly diagnosed glioma. Study-level information: At week 35 came visit V12, and visit V13 followed at week 47.

Study-wide results and limits: Vaccine-induced responses were seen in 93.3% of patients, spanning several MHC alleles.

This chain connects TRBV28 to TRBJ1-5; D may be TRBD1 (5 bases). Source: PBMCs, taken from a glioma patient whose treatment included an IDH1 peptide vaccine. This receptor was identified in a man aged 40-50 years with glioma. CDR3 sequence reads: CASSRTGTGGNQPQHF. The CDR3 nucleotides read TGTGCCAGCAGTAGAACCGGGACTGGCGGCAATCAGCCCCAGCATTTT. The variable domain in full, completed from reference TRBV28 and TRBJ1-5, reads DVKVTQSSRYLVKRTGEKVFLECVQDMDHENMFWYRQDPGLGLRLIYFSYDVKMKEKGDIPEGYSVSREKKERFSLILESASTNQTSMYLCASSRTGTGGNQPQHFGDGTRLSIL.